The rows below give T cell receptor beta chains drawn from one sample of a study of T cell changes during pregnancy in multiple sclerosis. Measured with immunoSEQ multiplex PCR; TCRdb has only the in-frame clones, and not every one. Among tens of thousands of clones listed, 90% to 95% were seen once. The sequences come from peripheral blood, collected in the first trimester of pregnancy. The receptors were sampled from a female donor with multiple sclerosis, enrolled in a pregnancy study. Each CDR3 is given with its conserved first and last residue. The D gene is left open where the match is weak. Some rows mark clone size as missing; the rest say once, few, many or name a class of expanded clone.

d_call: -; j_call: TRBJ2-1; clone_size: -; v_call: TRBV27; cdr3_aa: CASSFLGPDNEQFF; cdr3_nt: TGTGCCAGCAGTTTTTTGGGGCCAGACAATGAGCAGTTCTTC
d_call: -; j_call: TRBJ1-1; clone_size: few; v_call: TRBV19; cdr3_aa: CASSIDSRRVNTEAFF; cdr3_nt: TGTGCCAGTAGTATAGATTCACGTCGAGTGAACACTGAAGCTTTCTTT
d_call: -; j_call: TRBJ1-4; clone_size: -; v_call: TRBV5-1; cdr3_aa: CASSPTGSSEKLFF; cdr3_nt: TGCGCCAGCAGCCCTACAGGGAGTTCTGAAAAACTGTTTTTT
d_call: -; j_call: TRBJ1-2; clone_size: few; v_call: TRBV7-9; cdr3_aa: CASSLDRLGGYTF; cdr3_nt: TGTGCCAGCAGCTTAGACAGGCTGGGAGGCTACACCTTC
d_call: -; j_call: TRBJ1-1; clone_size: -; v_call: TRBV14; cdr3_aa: CASSQGRYTEAFF; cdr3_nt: TGTGCCAGCAGCCAAGGCCGGTACACTGAAGCTTTCTTT
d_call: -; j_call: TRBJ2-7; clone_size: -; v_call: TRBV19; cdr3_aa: CASSMGHLYEQYF; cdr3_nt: TGTGCCAGTAGTATGGGACATCTTTACGAGCAGTACTTC
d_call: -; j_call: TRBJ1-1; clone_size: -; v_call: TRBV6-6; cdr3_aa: CASSNPDILNTEAFF; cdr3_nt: TGTGCCAGCAGCAACCCGGACATACTGAACACTGAAGCTTTCTTT
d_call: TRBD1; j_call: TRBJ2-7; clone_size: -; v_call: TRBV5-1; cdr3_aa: CASSGTVSYEQYF; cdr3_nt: TGCGCCAGCAGCGGGACAGTCTCCTACGAGCAGTACTTC
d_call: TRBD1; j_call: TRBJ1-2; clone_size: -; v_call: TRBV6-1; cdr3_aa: CASSVSGQNYGYTF; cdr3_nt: TGTGCCAGCAGTGTATCGGGACAGAACTATGGCTACACCTTC
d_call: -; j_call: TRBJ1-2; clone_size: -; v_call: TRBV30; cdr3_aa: CAWIGGGYGYTF; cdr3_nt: TGTGCCTGGATCGGGGGGGGGTATGGCTACACCTTC
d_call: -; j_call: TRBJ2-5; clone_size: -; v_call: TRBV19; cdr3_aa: CATASGEQETQYF; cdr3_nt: TGTGCCACCGCCTCAGGGGAACAAGAGACCCAGTACTTC
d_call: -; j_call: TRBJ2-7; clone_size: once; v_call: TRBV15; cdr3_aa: CATSRGRGPPYEQYF; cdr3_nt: TGTGCCACCAGCAGAGGGCGGGGCCCACCCTACGAGCAGTACTTC
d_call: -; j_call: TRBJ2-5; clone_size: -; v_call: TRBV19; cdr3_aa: CASSIGQGQETQYF; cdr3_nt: TGTGCCAGTAGTATAGGGCAGGGCCAAGAGACCCAGTACTTC
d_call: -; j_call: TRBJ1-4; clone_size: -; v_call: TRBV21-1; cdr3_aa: CASSKGGHARIPLREKLFF; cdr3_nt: TGTGCCAGCAGCAAAGGGGGGCACGCGCGGATCCCCCTGCGGGAAAAACTGTTTTTT